Many counts were recorded for the clone carrying this T cell receptor beta chain. No antigen is known for it. These data come from a study of T-cell reconstitution after alpha-beta-depleted transplantation in children. Broader study findings: Some patients' high day-60 TCRbeta diversity was traced to surviving recipient T cells and thymic progenitors. T-cell counts and diversity were attributed mostly to newly produced T cells one year after transplant. After transplant, at about two months, alpha-beta T cells were reportedly derived from several hundred expanded graft clones.

This sample's TCRbeta library carried unique molecular identifier barcodes. TCRdb used MiXCR to reprocess the PCR reads, holding one entry per CDR3 protein. The sample includes roughly 500,000 distinct CDR3 sequences, over 9.5% of them seen just once. V was clipped by 3 bases and J by 6 bases, with 18 bases between them. The CDR3 covers 15 residues. Germline CDR1 is WNHNN and CDR2 is SYGVQD (reference sequence). This TCR came from a child younger than 10 with inherited bone marrow failure, due to receive a stem cell transplant. The genes are TRBV10-1 and TRBJ2-7, with D perhaps given as TRBD1 or TRBD2 (6 bases each). Sequencing used PBMCs, obtained before TCRalphabeta/CD19-depleted stem cell transplant. DNA of the CDR3: TGCGCCAGCAGTGACAGGGGACCGGCGGGATCCGAGCAGTACTTC. Protein: CASSDRGPAGSEQYF.